The T cell receptor (beta chain) under discussion was sequenced for a study of T-cell memory formation after mild COVID-19. TCRdb passed the 5' RACE reads through MiXCR, listing each CDR3 protein once. The sample carries approximately 260,000 distinct CDR3 sequences, over 15% recorded once. This clonotype was counted between two and nine times. With 1 base removed from V and 7 bases from J, the gap between germline ends came to 5 bases. Germline assignment: CDR1 MDHEN and CDR2 SYDVKM. The CDR3 runs 12 residues. The chain links TRBV28 to TRBJ1-5; D gene unclear. Sample: PBMCs or a T cell subset sorted from them (not recorded which). The TCR comes from a man between 18 and 35 years old who had mild COVID-19 (a few samples of this study predate the infection). Cell type and time point are not known. CDR3 sequence reads: CASSLYKQPQHF. CDR3 DNA sequence: TGTGCCAGCAGTTTATACAAGCAGCCCCAGCATTTT.